The rows below give T cell receptor beta chains drawn from one sample of a study of a mutant IDH1 vaccine in newly diagnosed glioma. Their cognate antigens are unknown. TCRdb's table, derived via immunoSEQ multiplex PCR, lists solely in-frame clones and lacks some. Seen here are under 50,000 clones, 85% to 95% observed once, and the top ten hold over 3.5%. The sequences come from PBMCs, collected from a glioma patient whose treatment included an IDH1 peptide vaccine. These receptors came from a man aged 45-65 years with glioma. Each CDR3 is given with its conserved first and last residue. The D gene is left open where the match is weak. Expanded clones get a size class; other rows say once, few or many, or leave the size out.

CDR3 DNA | CDR3 protein | V gene | clone size | D gene | J gene
TGCGCCAGCAGCTTGGCTCTTGGGTCAGCTTCGTCCCATGAGCAGTTCTTC | CASSLALGSASSHEQFF | TRBV5-1 | once | NA | TRBJ2-1
TGTGCCAGCAGCCGGACAGGGGCTAGCTCCTACAATGAGCAGTTCTTC | CASSRTGASSYNEQFF | TRBV5-4 | once | TRBD1 | TRBJ2-1
TGTGCCAGCAGCCCCCCGGAGCGGACCACAGATACGCAGTATTTT | CASSPPERTTDTQYF | TRBV2 | NA | NA | TRBJ2-3
TGTGCCAGCAGCGGCGGGACTAGCGGGCCCAATGAGCAGTTCTTC | CASSGGTSGPNEQFF | TRBV9 | NA | TRBD2 | TRBJ2-1
TGTGCCAGCAGCCGCACGGAGGGGAGGACTGAAGCTTTCTTT | CASSRTEGRTEAFF | TRBV7-6 | NA | NA | TRBJ1-1
TGTGCCAGCCGCTTGGGGGGGGCAGCAGGATCACCCCTCCACTTT | CASRLGGAAGSPLHF | TRBV27 | NA | NA | TRBJ1-6
TGCAGCGCCTCCCCGCCGGGGGCAAACACTGAAGCTTTCTTT | CSASPPGANTEAFF | TRBV29-1 | NA | NA | TRBJ1-1
TGTGCCAGTAGTAACAACAAAGTGGCAGCGAGGGAGAAACTGTTTTTT | CASSNNKVAAREKLFF | TRBV19 | NA | NA | TRBJ1-4
TGTGCCAGCAGTGAATTTCAGGCGAACACTGAAGCTTTCTTT | CASSEFQANTEAFF | TRBV2 | NA | NA | TRBJ1-1
TGTGCCAGCAGCAATAGGCGGCAGGGAGGAGAGACCCAGTACTTC | CASSNRRQGGETQYF | TRBV7-6 | NA | NA | TRBJ2-5
TGCAGCGTTGTGGGGGGCGCGGAAGGCTACACCTTC | CSVVGGAEGYTF | TRBV29-1 | NA | NA | TRBJ1-2
TGTGCCAGCAGCTTAGATCTCGCCAGCTACGAGCAGTACTTC | CASSLDLASYEQYF | TRBV7-9 | NA | NA | TRBJ2-7
TGTGCCAGCAGTGAATATTTTTCCTACGAGCAGTACTTC | CASSEYFSYEQYF | TRBV6-1 | NA | NA | TRBJ2-7
TGTGCCAGCAGCTTAATTACTCTGGGACAGCCCCAGCATTTT | CASSLITLGQPQHF | TRBV11-2 | NA | NA | TRBJ1-5
TGTGCCAGCAGCTGGGCAACTAATGAAAAACTGTTTTTT | CASSWATNEKLFF | TRBV5-6 | NA | NA | TRBJ1-4
TGTGCCACCCTCGGGGCCGATAATTTCTATGGCTACACCTTC | CATLGADNFYGYTF | TRBV7-9 | NA | NA | TRBJ1-2
TGTGCCACTGGGCGACAGGGGAGCTCCTATAATTCACCCCTCCACTTT | CATGRQGSSYNSPLHF | TRBV19 | NA | TRBD1 | TRBJ1-6
TGTGCCAGCAGTTCCAGGGAACTCTATGGCTACACCTTC | CASSSRELYGYTF | TRBV6-5 | NA | NA | TRBJ1-2
TGTGCCTGGAGTCCGGGACTTGGTTCTGGGGGTGGCTACACCTTC | CAWSPGLGSGGGYTF | TRBV30 | NA | NA | TRBJ1-2
TGTGCCAGCAGCCAAGATAACCGAGAGCAGTTCTTC | CASSQDNREQFF | TRBV4-2 | NA | NA | TRBJ2-1
TGCGCCAGCAGCCGGGGACAGGGGATTTACAATGAGCAGTTCTTC | CASSRGQGIYNEQFF | TRBV5-1 | NA | TRBD1 | TRBJ2-1
TGTGCCACCAGCAGAGATATCGGGGGCCTGGGAGAGACCCAGTACTTC | CATSRDIGGLGETQYF | TRBV15 | NA | NA | TRBJ2-5